This T cell receptor (beta chain) is from a study of blood T cell repertoires in COVID-19. About the study: Acute and convalescent COVID-19 samples came from the United States, Italy and Spain.

Under the authors' procedure: Amplification of reference gene primers provided the estimated nucleated cell counts. Using immunoSEQ multiplex PCR, the repertoire was profiled, and TCRdb retains in-frame clones only, with some absent. For V, J and clone size, that table is used; D and trimming come from the DNA. The data contain some 150,000 clones, approximately 81% of them singletons. This sequence was found in an older woman with active or convalescent COVID-19. Specimen: peripheral blood.

This CDR3 is CASSEDGQRINYGYTF. Here the CDR3 DNA reads TGTGCCAGCAGTGAAGATGGACAGCGAATTAACTATGGCTACACCTTC. The gene calls are TRBV6-1 and TRBJ1-2; D perhaps matches TRBD1 (6 bases). This CDR3 is 16 amino acids long. Trimming left V 1 base short and J 1 base short, with 13 bases between. Per germline, CDR1 MNHNS and CDR2 SASEGT.